The T cell receptor (beta chain) under discussion was sequenced for a study of Ad26.COV2.S vaccination and SARS-CoV-2 variants. Germline V gives CDR1 SGHRS, CDR2 YFSETQ. The CDR3 is 15 residues long. The J segment lost 4 bases and the V segment lost 0 bases, leaving 5 bases of the junction unmatched. Libraries were prepared by immunoSEQ multiplex PCR; TCRdb keeps only in-frame clonotypes and omits some of them. This table holds around 340,000 clones, roughly 90% found once. The treatment was: 15 to 20 received Ad26.COV2.S at low or high dose, single or two shots; roughly five received placebo; per-sample allocation not given. Specimen acquisition occurred on day 63 following the initial vaccine or placebo injection.

The chain uses TRBV5-1 and TRBJ2-5; TRBD1 matches 8 bases. This sequence was found in a person aged 18 to 59 who received the Ad26.COV2.S COVID-19 vaccine or a placebo. This sample comprised peripheral blood, obtained in a trial of Ad26.COV2.S vaccine versus placebo. CDR3 residues: CASSLAPGGRETQYF. The CDR3 DNA sequence: TGCGCCAGCAGCTTGGCCCCAGGGGGCAGAGAGACCCAGTACTTC.